The 16 T cell receptor beta chains below all came from one sample that was sequenced in a study of glioma-infiltrating T cells after dendritic cell vaccination. Time point denoted: after dendritic cell vaccination, including at tumor progression/relapse. Generated by immunoSEQ multiplex PCR, the TCRdb table keeps only in-frame clones and is missing some. The table shows more than 95,000 clones, with 90% occurring only once. The starting material was blood, obtained after dendritic cell vaccination. The source of these receptors is a human donor with glioblastoma.

This chain links TRBV29-1 with TRBJ1-2; 7 bases are shared with TRBD1. Germline V CDR1 and CDR2: SQVTM, ANQGSEA. The V segment lost 5 bases and the J segment 2 bases; nucleotides outside the gene matches: 8. The CDR3 totals 14 residues. For the CDR3, the DNA is TGCAGCGTTCACAGGGGCTTACCAAACTATGGCTACACCTTC. Translating gives CSVHRGLPNYGYTF.

The CDR3 loop reads CASSFGGALYNEQFF. The CDR3 DNA reads as TGTGCCAGCAGCTTCGGCGGGGCCCTCTACAATGAGCAGTTCTTC. The rearrangement joins TRBV7-9 to TRBJ2-1; D might be TRBD2 (6 bases). Germline values: CDR1 SEHNR, CDR2 FQNEAQ (reference sequence). The CDR3 consists of 15 residues. V lost 3 bases and J 3 bases, leaving 12 bases between the germline ends.

This clone was counted a single time. The V and J genes are TRBV30 and TRBJ2-3, with no clear D. Germline V gene lookup returns CDR1 GTSNPN and CDR2 SVGIG (reference sequence). Trimming removed 0 bases from V and 2 bases from J, with 9 bases in between. The CDR3 spans 14 residues. CDR3 region: CAWSVVRSTDTQYF. The CDR3 DNA reads TGTGCCTGGAGTGTAGTCAGATCCACAGATACGCAGTATTTT.

In this sample, this clone turned up once. The rearrangement joins TRBV9 to TRBJ2-3; 8 nucleotides agree with TRBD2. The CDR3 totals 15 residues. V lost 3 bases and J lost 6; bases outside the gene matches: 9. Germline values: CDR1 SGDLS, CDR2 YYNGEE. The CDR3 protein is CASSETGGAVDTQYF. The CDR3, as DNA: TGTGCCAGCAGCGAAACGGGGGGGGCCGTGGATACGCAGTATTTT.

The J gene is TRBJ1-6, the V gene TRBV7-3; D not certain. V lost 4 bases and J lost 9, with 16 bases in between. Germline V gene lookup returns CDR1 SGHTA and CDR2 FQGTGA. The CDR3 runs 15 residues. The CDR3 sequence: CASSSSGEKLSPLHF. For the CDR3, the DNA is TGTGCCAGCAGCTCCTCGGGAGAAAAACTTTCACCCCTCCACTTT.

V is TRBV6-6 and J is TRBJ1-1, with 7 bases matching TRBD1. CDR1 and CDR2 from the germline V gene are MNHNY and SVGAGI (reference sequence). With V trimmed by 4 bases and J by 0 bases, 8 bases remained unmatched. CDR3 size: 16 residues. The DNA of the CDR3 is TGTGCCAGCAGTTCCACTCAACAGGGGCTGAACACTGAAGCTTTCTTT. As protein: CASSSTQQGLNTEAFF.

This chain uses TRBV7-9 with TRBJ2-1; tentative D call: TRBD2 (6 bases). Trimming took 8 bases from V and 6 from J, leaving 23 bases between them. From germline, CDR1 is SEHNR and CDR2 FQNEAQ (reference sequence). The CDR3 has 16 amino acids. The DNA for the CDR3 is TGTGCCAGCCGCGCAGAGGCGGGGCGTGCTACCAATGAGCAGTTCTTC. Its protein product is CASRAEAGRATNEQFF.

The rearrangement links TRBV6-5 to TRBJ2-7; 10 bases are shared with TRBD1. Per germline, CDR1 MNHEY and CDR2 SVGAGI. The CDR3 is 15 residues long. The J segment lost 3 bases and the V segment lost 2 bases, leaving 4 bases of the junction unmatched. DNA of the CDR3: TGTGCCAGCAGTTACGCGGGACAGGGGAGCTACGAGCAGTACTTC. Its protein product is CASSYAGQGSYEQYF.

The rearrangement uses TRBV5-4 and TRBJ2-1; 9 bases are shared with TRBD2. The trim removed 2 bases at V and 9 bases at J, leaving 6 bases unmatched. This CDR3 comprises 14 residues. From germline, CDR1 is SGHNT and CDR2 YYREEE (reference sequence). The CDR3: CASSFSGSLTEQFF. In DNA, the CDR3 is TGTGCCAGCAGCTTTAGCGGGAGTCTCACTGAGCAGTTCTTC.

A few counts support this clone. The J gene is TRBJ2-7, the V gene TRBV11-2, with D tentatively TRBD1 (5 bases). Trimming removed 0 bases from V and 2 bases from J, with 11 bases in between. The CDR3 contains 15 residues. Looked up from germline, CDR1 is SGHAT and CDR2 is FQNNGV. Written as DNA, the CDR3 is TGTGCCAGCAGCTTAGAAGCAGGGCGCCCCTACGAGCAGTACTTC. Protein: CASSLEAGRPYEQYF.

V is TRBV7-9 and J is TRBJ1-6; D unclear. The CDR3 is 13 residues long. Trimming removed 1 base at V and 9 bases at J, with 7 bases between. Germline-derived CDR1 and CDR2 are SEHNR and FQNEAQ (reference sequence). CDR3 in DNA: TGTGCCAGCAGCTTAGGCCCGGGTTCACCCCTCCACTTT. It yields the protein CASSLGPGSPLHF.

J is TRBJ1-2 and V is TRBV2, with 7 positions matching TRBD1. Trimming took 8 bases from V and 6 from J; bases not matched to a gene: 15. The CDR3 runs to 15 residues. Germline CDR1 reads SNHLY; CDR2 reads FYNNEI. Here the CDR3 DNA reads TGTGCCAGCGGGGTTACCGGGACAGCCCGGGATGGCTACACCTTC. Translation: CASGVTGTARDGYTF.

V is TRBV29-1 and J is TRBJ1-1; weak D call: TRBD1 (5 bases). Trimming removed 2 bases at V and 0 bases at J, with 7 bases between. CDR3 length: 13 amino acids. Germline lookup yields CDR1 SQVTM and CDR2 ANQGSEA. Here the CDR3 reads CSVERQLNTEAFF. In DNA, the CDR3 is TGCAGCGTTGAACGACAGTTGAACACTGAAGCTTTCTTT.

A single count supports this clone. The V and J genes are TRBV18 and TRBJ2-1, with D possibly TRBD2 on 5 matching bases. V was shortened by 6 bases and J by 12 bases, with 18 bases between the two germline ends. The CDR3 spans 13 residues. Germline CDR1 and CDR2: KGHSH and LQKENI. CDR3 sequence (DNA): TGTGCCAGCTCGCGAACTACTCTAGGAGGGCAGTTCTTC. Its protein is CASSRTTLGGQFF.

The chain is built from TRBV5-1 and TRBJ2-3; TRBD2 is a possible D gene (7 bases). The V gene lost 6 bases and the J gene lost 3 bases, with 17 bases spanning the gap. The CDR3 length is 15 residues. Germline V gene data show CDR1 as SGHRS and CDR2 as YFSETQ. The CDR3: CASTPLGGGTDTQYF. The CDR3 DNA reads TGCGCCAGCACCCCACTAGGGGGGGGTACAGATACGCAGTATTTT.

The chain uses TRBV6-5 and TRBJ1-1; no clear D. The germline V and J ends were trimmed by 0 bases and 3 bases, with 8 bases remaining between them. Germline V lookup: CDR1 MNHEY, CDR2 SVGAGI. The CDR3 contains 14 residues. CDR3 nucleotides: TGTGCCAGCAGTTACTCTGTAGACTACACTGAAGCTTTCTTT. As protein: CASSYSVDYTEAFF.